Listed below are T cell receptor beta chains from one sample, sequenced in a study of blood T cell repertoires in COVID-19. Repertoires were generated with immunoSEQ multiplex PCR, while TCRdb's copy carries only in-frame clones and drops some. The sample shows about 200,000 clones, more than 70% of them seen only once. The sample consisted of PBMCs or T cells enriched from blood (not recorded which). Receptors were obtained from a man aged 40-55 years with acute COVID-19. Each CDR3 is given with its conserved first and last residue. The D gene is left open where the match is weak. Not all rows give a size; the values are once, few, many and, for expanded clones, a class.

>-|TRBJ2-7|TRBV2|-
TGTGCCAGCAGTGAAGCGTGGCAGGGGTCCTACGAGCAGTACTTC
CASSEAWQGSYEQYF
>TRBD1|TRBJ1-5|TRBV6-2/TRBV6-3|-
TGTGCCAGCAGTACGGGGACAGGGAGAAATCAGCCCCAGCATTTT
CASSTGTGRNQPQHF
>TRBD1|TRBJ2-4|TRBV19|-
TGTGCCAGTAGCCTTAAGGGACAGGGGCCAAACATTCAGTACTTC
CASSLKGQGPNIQYF
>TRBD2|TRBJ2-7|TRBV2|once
TGTGCCAGCCAGCCGCTGGGAGTTGCTAGCGGAACACGTTACGAGCAGTACTTC
CASQPLGVASGTRYEQYF
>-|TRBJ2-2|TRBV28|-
TGTGCCAGCAGTACTACAGGGGGGGCCACCGGGGAGCTGTTTTTT
CASSTTGGATGELFF
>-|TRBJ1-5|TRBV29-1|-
TGCAGCGTTGGAGTCATCAATCAGCCCCAGCATTTT
CSVGVINQPQHF
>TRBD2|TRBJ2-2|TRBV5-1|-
TGCGCCAGCATACCGGGACTAGCGGGACTGGGCGGGGAGCTGTTTTTT
CASIPGLAGLGGELFF
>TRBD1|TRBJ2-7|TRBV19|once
TGTGCCAGTAGTATCGACAGGGACAACGAGCAGTACTTC
CASSIDRDNEQYF
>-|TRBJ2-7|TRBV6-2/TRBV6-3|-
TGTGCCAGCAGTCTAAACTACGAGCAGTACTTC
CASSLNYEQYF
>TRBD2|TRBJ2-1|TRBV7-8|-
TGTGCCAGCAGCCCGGGACTACGCAATGAGCAGTTCTTC
CASSPGLRNEQFF
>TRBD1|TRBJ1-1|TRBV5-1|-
TGCGCCAGCAGCTCTTTAGGGGGCCCTAACACTGAAGCTTTCTTT
CASSSLGGPNTEAFF
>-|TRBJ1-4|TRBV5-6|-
TGTGCCAGCAGCTCGATGACTGGCATTAATGAAAAACTGTTTTTT
CASSSMTGINEKLFF
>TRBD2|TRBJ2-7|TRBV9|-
TGTGCCAGCAGCCCTCGTGCTAGCGGCTCCTACGAGCAGTACTTC
CASSPRASGSYEQYF
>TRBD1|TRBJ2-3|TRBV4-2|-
TGTGCCAGCAGCCTCGGGACAGGGGGAGCAGATACGCAGTATTTT
CASSLGTGGADTQYF
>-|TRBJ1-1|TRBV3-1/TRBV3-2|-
TGTGCCAGCAGCCAACAGGGGACGAACACTGAAGCTTTCTTT
CASSQQGTNTEAFF
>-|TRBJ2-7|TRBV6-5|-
TGTGCCAGCAGTTACCAGGGATCGGGCTACGAGCAGTACTTC
CASSYQGSGYEQYF
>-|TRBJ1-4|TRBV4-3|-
TGCGCCAGCAGCCTCCGGGACACCTTTGCAACTAATGAAAAACTGTTTTTT
CASSLRDTFATNEKLFF
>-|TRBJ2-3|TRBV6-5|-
TGTGCCAGCAAACCGGGACTCGCCACAGATACGCAGTATTTT
CASKPGLATDTQYF
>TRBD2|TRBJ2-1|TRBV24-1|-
TGTGCCACCAGTGATTTGGTTGGGACTAGCTCGGTCAATGAGCAGTTCTTC
CATSDLVGTSSVNEQFF
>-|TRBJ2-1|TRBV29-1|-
TGCAGCGTATATCGAGCCGCTGAGCAGTTCTTC
CSVYRAAEQFF
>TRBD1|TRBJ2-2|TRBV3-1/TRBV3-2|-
TGTGCCAGCAGCCAGGGGGTTGAGGGGGCATTTGCCGGGGAGCTGTTTTTT
CASSQGVEGAFAGELFF
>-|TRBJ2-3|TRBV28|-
TGTGCCAGCAGTTTTCGGGATACGCAGTATTTT
CASSFRDTQYF
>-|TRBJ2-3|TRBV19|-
TGTGCCCAGGGGCAGGAGATCACAGATACGCAGTATTTT
CAQGQEITDTQYF
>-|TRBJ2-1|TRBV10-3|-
TGTGCCATCAGTGAGCGTGCGGATCCCGGTGATGAGCAGTTCTTC
CAISERADPGDEQFF
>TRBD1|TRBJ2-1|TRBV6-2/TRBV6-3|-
TGTGCCAGCAGTTACTACAGGGACAGCCGATGGAATGAGCAGTTCTTC
CASSYYRDSRWNEQFF
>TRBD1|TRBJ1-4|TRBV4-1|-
TGCGCCAGCAGCCGGGAAGGGGCAGGGGGCAATGAAAAACTGTTTTTT
CASSREGAGGNEKLFF
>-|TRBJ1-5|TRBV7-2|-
TGTGCCAGCAGCTTTCAGGGGCCTCAGCCCCAGCATTTT
CASSFQGPQPQHF
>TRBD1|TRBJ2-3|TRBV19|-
TGTGCCAGTAGTTCGGGACAGACAGACACAGATACGCAGTATTTT
CASSSGQTDTDTQYF
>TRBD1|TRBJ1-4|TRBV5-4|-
TGTGCCAGCAGCTTGCGGACAGGCGAGGGTGAAAAACTGTTTTTT
CASSLRTGEGEKLFF
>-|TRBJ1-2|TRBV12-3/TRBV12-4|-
TGTGCCAGCAGTTTCTCACAGGGATATGGCTACACCTTC
CASSFSQGYGYTF
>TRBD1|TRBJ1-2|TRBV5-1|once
TGCGCCAGCAGCTTGGACAGGGGCTATGGCTACACCTTC
CASSLDRGYGYTF
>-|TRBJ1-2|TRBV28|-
TGTGCCAGCAGTTTGGCCCAGATCTATGGCTACACCTTC
CASSLAQIYGYTF
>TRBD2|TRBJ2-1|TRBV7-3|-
TGTGCCAGCAGCTACCTTGCGGGAGGAGGGGATGAGCAGTTCTTC
CASSYLAGGGDEQFF
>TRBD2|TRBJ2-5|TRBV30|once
TGTGCCTGGAGCCCTGGGTCAGCGGGGGAGGAAGAGACCCAGTACTTC
CAWSPGSAGEEETQYF
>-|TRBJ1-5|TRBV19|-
TGTGCCAGTAGTATTCCCCCGGACAGCCGGGGTCAGCCCCAGCATTTT
CASSIPPDSRGQPQHF
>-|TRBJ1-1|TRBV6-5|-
TGTGCCAGCAGTTACTCCCGGGTTGGGGGGAGCACTGAAGCTTTCTTT
CASSYSRVGGSTEAFF
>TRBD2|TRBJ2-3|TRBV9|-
TGTGCCAGCAGCGTAGTGGGACTAGCGCCCCCGCTGGATACGCAGTATTTT
CASSVVGLAPPLDTQYF
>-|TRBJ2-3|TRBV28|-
TGTGCCAGCAGCCCTGTACTGCCAACTAGCACAGATACGCAGTATTTT
CASSPVLPTSTDTQYF
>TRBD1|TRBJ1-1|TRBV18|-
TGTGCCAGCTCCCCACAGGGGGACACTGAAGCTTTCTTT
CASSPQGDTEAFF
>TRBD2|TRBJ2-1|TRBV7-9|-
TGTGCCAGCAGCGTGGGACTAGCGGGAGGAAGCTCCTACAATGAGCAGTTCTTC
CASSVGLAGGSSYNEQFF
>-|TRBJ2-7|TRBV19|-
TGTGCCAGTAGTAGGCAGGGTGGCACCTACGAGCAGTACTTC
CASSRQGGTYEQYF
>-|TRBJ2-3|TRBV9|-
TGTGCCAGCTCAGACGGGACTGTCTCAGATACGCAGTATTTT
CASSDGTVSDTQYF
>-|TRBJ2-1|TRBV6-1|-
TGTGCCAGCAGTGAGAATCCGGGGGACTTCTACAATGAGCAGTTCTTC
CASSENPGDFYNEQFF
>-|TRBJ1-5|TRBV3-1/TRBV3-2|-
TGTGCCAGCAGCCCCATGACAGGCAATCAGCCCCAGCATTTT
CASSPMTGNQPQHF
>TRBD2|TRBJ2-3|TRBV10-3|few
TGTGCCATCGGTAGCGGGAGCCCAGATACGCAGTATTTT
CAIGSGSPDTQYF
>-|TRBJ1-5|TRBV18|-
TGTGCCAGCTCACCGGGCTCAGATCAGCCCCAGCATTTT
CASSPGSDQPQHF
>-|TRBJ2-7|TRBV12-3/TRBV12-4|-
TGTGCCAGCAGTTTCATCGGGGGCGAGCAGTACTTC
CASSFIGGEQYF
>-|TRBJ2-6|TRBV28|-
TGTGCCACGAACTTTAACTCTGGGGCCAACGTCCTGACTTTC
CATNFNSGANVLTF
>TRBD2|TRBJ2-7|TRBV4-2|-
TGTGCCAGCAGCCAAGATCTGTTAGCGGGAAAGTACGAGCAGTACTTC
CASSQDLLAGKYEQYF
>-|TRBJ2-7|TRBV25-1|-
TGTGCCAGCACCCCCGAGGCGACTTCCGGGACACTCCACGAGCAGTACTTC
CASTPEATSGTLHEQYF
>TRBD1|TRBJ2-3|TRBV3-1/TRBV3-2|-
TGTGCCAGCAGCTTTGACAGGGTTACAGATACGCAGTATTTT
CASSFDRVTDTQYF
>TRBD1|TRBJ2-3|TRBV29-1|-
TGCAGCGCCCGACAGGGAGAGGGGGCAGATACGCAGTATTTT
CSARQGEGADTQYF
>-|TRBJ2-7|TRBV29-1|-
TGCAGCGTTGGGCAGAGGAACGAGCAGTACTTC
CSVGQRNEQYF
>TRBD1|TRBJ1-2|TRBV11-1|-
TGTGCCAGCAGCGAAGCAGGGGGCGTCACTTATGGCTACACCTTC
CASSEAGGVTYGYTF
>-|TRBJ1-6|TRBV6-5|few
TGTGCCAGCAGTTACTCGCGACAGCAAAATTCACCCCTCCACTTT
CASSYSRQQNSPLHF